The rows below give T cell receptor beta chains drawn from one sample of a study of OX40 agonist ivuxolimab in advanced cancers. Produced via immunoSEQ multiplex PCR; TCRdb's table is partial and in-frame only. Seen here are about 100,000 clones, approximately 90% observed once, and the top ten hold roughly 0.53%. Source: CD4+ or CD8+ T cells sorted from blood, taken in a trial of the OX40 agonist ivuxolimab. The receptors derive from an adult with an advanced solid tumor such as melanoma, head and neck, liver or kidney cancer. CDR3s include the opening cysteine and the closing phenylalanine or tryptophan. The D gene is left open where the match is weak. Size values are once, few and many counts, or a class for expanded clones, and some rows have none.

clone_size: NA; j_call: TRBJ2-7; d_call: TRBD1; v_call: TRBV4-2; cdr3_aa: CASSQDIKGQSSYEQYF; cdr3_nt: TGTGCCAGCAGCCAAGATATTAAGGGACAGAGCTCCTACGAGCAGTACTTC
clone_size: NA; j_call: TRBJ2-7; d_call: NA; v_call: TRBV4-1; cdr3_aa: CASSQPTRGNSYEQYF; cdr3_nt: TGCGCCAGCAGCCAGCCGACAAGGGGAAACTCCTACGAGCAGTACTTC
clone_size: NA; j_call: TRBJ1-1; d_call: NA; v_call: TRBV30; cdr3_aa: CAWKQNLEAFF; cdr3_nt: TGTGCCTGGAAGCAGAACCTTGAAGCTTTCTTT
clone_size: NA; j_call: TRBJ2-1; d_call: NA; v_call: TRBV27; cdr3_aa: CASSRLGRSYNEQFF; cdr3_nt: TGTGCCAGCAGCCGACTAGGACGCTCCTACAATGAGCAGTTCTTC
clone_size: few; j_call: TRBJ2-5; d_call: NA; v_call: TRBV7-9; cdr3_aa: CASSLVPSLTETQYF; cdr3_nt: TGTGCCAGCAGCTTAGTTCCTTCACTGACAGAGACCCAGTACTTC
clone_size: NA; j_call: TRBJ2-5; d_call: NA; v_call: TRBV7-6; cdr3_aa: CASSLLGRGRETQYF; cdr3_nt: TGTGCCAGCAGCTTATTGGGTAGGGGCCGAGAGACCCAGTACTTC
clone_size: once; j_call: TRBJ2-2; d_call: TRBD2; v_call: TRBV7-3; cdr3_aa: CASSPGLGIAGELFF; cdr3_nt: TGTGCCAGCAGCCCCGGACTAGGTATCGCCGGGGAGCTGTTTTTT
clone_size: NA; j_call: TRBJ2-2; d_call: NA; v_call: TRBV19; cdr3_aa: CASRLGSFTGELFF; cdr3_nt: TGTGCCAGTAGATTGGGTAGTTTCACCGGGGAGCTGTTTTTT
clone_size: NA; j_call: TRBJ1-5; d_call: NA; v_call: TRBV11-2; cdr3_aa: CASSTRGSNQPQHF; cdr3_nt: TGTGCCAGCAGCACCCGGGGGAGCAATCAGCCCCAGCATTTT
clone_size: once; j_call: TRBJ2-1; d_call: TRBD1; v_call: TRBV7-6; cdr3_aa: CASSPQTGSYNEQFF; cdr3_nt: TGTGCCAGCAGCCCACAGACAGGGTCCTACAATGAGCAGTTCTTC
clone_size: once; j_call: TRBJ1-4; d_call: NA; v_call: TRBV2; cdr3_aa: CASTDPPQGATNEKLFF; cdr3_nt: TGTGCCAGCACCGACCCCCCACAGGGAGCAACTAATGAAAAACTGTTTTTT
clone_size: NA; j_call: TRBJ1-2; d_call: TRBD1; v_call: TRBV27; cdr3_aa: CASSLSPRDSPDGYTF; cdr3_nt: TGTGCCAGCAGTTTATCTCCCCGGGACAGCCCTGATGGCTACACCTTC
clone_size: NA; j_call: TRBJ1-1; d_call: NA; v_call: TRBV7-3; cdr3_aa: CASSLRAQNTEAFF; cdr3_nt: TGTGCCAGCAGCTTAAGGGCGCAGAACACTGAAGCTTTCTTT
clone_size: NA; j_call: TRBJ2-7; d_call: TRBD1; v_call: TRBV5-1; cdr3_aa: CASSLGVAGQGYEQYF; cdr3_nt: TGCGCCAGCAGCTTGGGGGTTGCGGGACAGGGTTACGAGCAGTACTTC
clone_size: once; j_call: TRBJ2-2; d_call: TRBD1; v_call: TRBV5-1; cdr3_aa: CASSLPGQGFAGVRTGELFF; cdr3_nt: TGCGCCAGCAGCTTACCGGGACAGGGGTTTGCGGGAGTGCGAACCGGGGAGCTGTTTTTT
clone_size: NA; j_call: TRBJ2-1; d_call: NA; v_call: TRBV19; cdr3_aa: CASSGTASYNEQFF; cdr3_nt: TGTGCCAGTTCCGGGACGGCCTCCTACAATGAGCAGTTCTTC
clone_size: NA; j_call: TRBJ2-7; d_call: TRBD1; v_call: TRBV7-9; cdr3_aa: CASGRDRDYEQYF; cdr3_nt: TGTGCCAGTGGACGGGACAGGGATTACGAGCAGTACTTC
clone_size: once; j_call: TRBJ2-2; d_call: NA; v_call: TRBV6-6; cdr3_aa: CASRDSHTGELFF; cdr3_nt: TGTGCCAGCAGAGACAGTCACACCGGGGAGCTGTTTTTT
clone_size: NA; j_call: TRBJ2-1; d_call: NA; v_call: TRBV27; cdr3_aa: CASSRGTVEGNEQFF; cdr3_nt: TGTGCCAGCAGTAGAGGGACAGTGGAGGGGAATGAGCAGTTCTTC
clone_size: NA; j_call: TRBJ1-2; d_call: NA; v_call: TRBV11-3; cdr3_aa: CASSLVAGPGYTF; cdr3_nt: TGTGCCAGCAGCTTAGTCGCAGGGCCGGGCTACACCTTC
clone_size: NA; j_call: TRBJ2-5; d_call: TRBD2; v_call: TRBV7-9; cdr3_aa: CASSLTGLAVQETQYF; cdr3_nt: TGTGCCAGCAGTTTGACGGGACTAGCGGTTCAAGAGACCCAGTACTTC
clone_size: NA; j_call: TRBJ2-1; d_call: NA; v_call: TRBV5-1; cdr3_aa: CASSLVQGDNEQFF; cdr3_nt: TGCGCCAGCAGCTTGGTACAGGGCGACAATGAGCAGTTCTTC
clone_size: NA; j_call: TRBJ1-2; d_call: NA; v_call: TRBV28; cdr3_aa: CASSFWGNYGYTF; cdr3_nt: TGTGCCAGCAGTTTTTGGGGTAACTATGGCTACACCTTC
clone_size: few; j_call: TRBJ1-5; d_call: NA; v_call: TRBV2; cdr3_aa: CASTSQVPLAQPQHF; cdr3_nt: TGTGCCAGCACCTCCCAGGTCCCTTTGGCTCAGCCCCAGCATTTT
clone_size: NA; j_call: TRBJ1-3; d_call: NA; v_call: TRBV11-2; cdr3_aa: CASSIYRAGGNTIYF; cdr3_nt: TGTGCCAGCAGCATCTACAGGGCAGGGGGAAACACCATATATTTT
clone_size: NA; j_call: TRBJ2-7; d_call: NA; v_call: TRBV28; cdr3_aa: CASSSIQGWYEQYF; cdr3_nt: TGTGCCAGCAGTTCTATACAGGGTTGGTACGAGCAGTACTTC
clone_size: NA; j_call: TRBJ1-5; d_call: NA; v_call: TRBV28; cdr3_aa: CASVWAGHNQPQHF; cdr3_nt: TGTGCCAGTGTGTGGGCCGGGCACAATCAGCCCCAGCATTTT
clone_size: NA; j_call: TRBJ1-4; d_call: TRBD1; v_call: TRBV28; cdr3_aa: CASSLLARTGGNEKLFF; cdr3_nt: TGTGCCAGCAGTTTACTCGCTAGGACAGGGGGTAATGAAAAACTGTTTTTT